The sequence of this T cell receptor (beta chain) was determined in a study of T cell responses to AZD1222 COVID-19 vaccine. Study observations and caveats: The CD4 TCRs associated with vaccination extended across spike and predominated at 160-218 and 743-854. The number of AZD1222 recipients seropositive at baseline was only six. The donors showed a predominance of white British ancestry and of females, with possible underestimation of clonal diversity.

Clones were read by immunoSEQ multiplex PCR, and TCRdb kept only the in-frame ones, dropping some. The sample has some 110,000 clones, roughly 92% seen once. The V end lost 3 bases, the J end lost 3 bases, and 10 bases lay between the germline ends. CDR3 size: 14 residues. Germline V gene data show CDR1 as MDHEN and CDR2 as SYDVKM. About this clone itself: Its antigen is still unknown.

The receptor comes from an adult who received the AZD1222 COVID-19 vaccine. The chain is built from TRBV28 and TRBJ2-3, with D tentatively TRBD2 (5 bases). This material consisted of peripheral blood, taken 28 days after the second AZD1222 dose. Written as DNA, the CDR3 is TGTGCCAGCAGTTTTGAAGCGGAAACAGATACGCAGTATTTT. It translates to CASSFEAETDTQYF.